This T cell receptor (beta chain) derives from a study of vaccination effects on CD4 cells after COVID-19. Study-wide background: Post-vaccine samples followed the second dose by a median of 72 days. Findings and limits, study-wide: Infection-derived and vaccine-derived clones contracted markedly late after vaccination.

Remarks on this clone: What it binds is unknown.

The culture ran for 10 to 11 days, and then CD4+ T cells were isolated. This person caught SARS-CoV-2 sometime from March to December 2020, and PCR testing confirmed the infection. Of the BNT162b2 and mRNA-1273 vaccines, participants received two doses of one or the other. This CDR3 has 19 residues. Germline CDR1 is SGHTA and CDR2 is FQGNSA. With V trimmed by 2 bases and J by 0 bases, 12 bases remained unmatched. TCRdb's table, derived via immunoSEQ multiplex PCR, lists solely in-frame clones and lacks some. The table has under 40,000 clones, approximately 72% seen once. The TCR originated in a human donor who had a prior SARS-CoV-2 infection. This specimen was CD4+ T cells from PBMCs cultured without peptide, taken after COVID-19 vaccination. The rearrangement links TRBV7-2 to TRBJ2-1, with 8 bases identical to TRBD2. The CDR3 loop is CASSLRRGATKLSYNEQFF. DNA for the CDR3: TGTGCCAGCAGCTTAAGGCGGGGGGCCACAAAACTCTCCTACAATGAGCAGTTCTTC.